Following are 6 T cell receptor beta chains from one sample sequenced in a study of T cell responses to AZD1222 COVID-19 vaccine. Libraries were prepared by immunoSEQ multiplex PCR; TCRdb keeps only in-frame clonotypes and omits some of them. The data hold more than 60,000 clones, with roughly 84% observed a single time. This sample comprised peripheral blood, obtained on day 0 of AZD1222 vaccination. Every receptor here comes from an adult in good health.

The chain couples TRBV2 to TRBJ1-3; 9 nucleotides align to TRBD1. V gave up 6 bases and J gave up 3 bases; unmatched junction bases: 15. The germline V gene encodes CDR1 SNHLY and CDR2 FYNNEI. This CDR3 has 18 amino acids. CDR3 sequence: CASRQTRDRVGYGNTIYF. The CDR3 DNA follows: TGTGCCAGCAGACAAACCCGGGACAGGGTAGGATATGGAAACACCATATATTTT.

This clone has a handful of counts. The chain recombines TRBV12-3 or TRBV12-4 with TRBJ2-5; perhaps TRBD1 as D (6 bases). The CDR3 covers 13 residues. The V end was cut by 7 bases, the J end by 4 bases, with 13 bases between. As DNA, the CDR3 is TGTGCCAGCACGTCAGGGGAGAGAGAGACCCAGTACTTC. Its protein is CASTSGERETQYF.

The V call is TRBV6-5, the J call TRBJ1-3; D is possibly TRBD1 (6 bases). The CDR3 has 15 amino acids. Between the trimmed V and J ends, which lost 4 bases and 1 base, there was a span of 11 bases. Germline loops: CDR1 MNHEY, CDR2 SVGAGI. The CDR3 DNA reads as TGTGCCAGCAGTTCACAGGGTCTTTCTGGAAACACCATATATTTT. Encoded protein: CASSSQGLSGNTIYF.

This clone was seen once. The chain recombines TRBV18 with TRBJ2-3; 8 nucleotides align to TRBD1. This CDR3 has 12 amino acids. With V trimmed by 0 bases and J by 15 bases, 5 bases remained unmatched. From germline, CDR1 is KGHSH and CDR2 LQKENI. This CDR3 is CASSPPGQVTYF. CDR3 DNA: TGTGCCAGCTCACCACCGGGACAGGTCACATATTTT.

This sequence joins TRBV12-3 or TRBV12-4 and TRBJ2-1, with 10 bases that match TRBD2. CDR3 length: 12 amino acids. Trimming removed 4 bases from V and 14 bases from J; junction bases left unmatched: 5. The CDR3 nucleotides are TGTGCCAGCAGTTCCGCTAGCGGGAGAAAGTTCTTC. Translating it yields CASSSASGRKFF.

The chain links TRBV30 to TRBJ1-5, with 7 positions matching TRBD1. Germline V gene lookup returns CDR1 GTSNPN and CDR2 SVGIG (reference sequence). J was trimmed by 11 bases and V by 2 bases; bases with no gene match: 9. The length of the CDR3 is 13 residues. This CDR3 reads CAWSPRDSGAQHF. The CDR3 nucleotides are TGTGCCTGGAGTCCCCGGGACAGCGGAGCCCAGCATTTT. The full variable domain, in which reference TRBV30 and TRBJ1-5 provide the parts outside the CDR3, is SQTIHQWPATLVQPVGSPLSLECTVEGTSNPNLYWYRQAAGRGLQLLFYSVGIGQISSEVPQNLSASRPQDRQFILSSKKLLLSDSGFYLCAWSPRDSGAQHFGDGTRLSIL.